This T cell receptor beta chain appears in the sequencing data of a study of somatic mutations in cytotoxic T cells in rheumatoid arthritis. The wider study: Peripheral blood samples of less than 35 ml EDTA were taken from patients directly after diagnosis and before treatment. At nearly 100% purity, some V beta antibody-stained T-cell populations were flow-sorted, and these included V beta1+ cells that were sequenced for TCRB.

The repertoire was sequenced with immunoSEQ multiplex PCR; TCRdb's copy has only in-frame clones and lacks some. The sample shows more than 15,000 clones, around 80% of them seen only once. Comment on this clone: Its antigen is still unknown.

Positive magnetic bead selection separated CD4+ and CD8+ cells, and flow cytometry confirmed purity. The CDR3 has 15 amino acids. V dropped 5 bases and J dropped 8; count of bases not matched to a gene: 10. Per germline, CDR1 LGHNT and CDR2 FRNRAP. Overall study findings and caveats: Compared with age-matched healthy controls, rheumatoid arthritis patients did not differ significantly in CD8+ T-cell clonality.

This chain connects TRBV12-5 to TRBJ2-1, with 9 positions matching TRBD2. The clonotype was recovered from an adult with rheumatoid arthritis. The sample comprised CD8+ T cells sorted from blood. The CDR3: CASGLPQRGAHEQFF. Written as DNA, the CDR3 is TGTGCTAGTGGTCTCCCACAGCGGGGGGCGCATGAGCAGTTCTTC.